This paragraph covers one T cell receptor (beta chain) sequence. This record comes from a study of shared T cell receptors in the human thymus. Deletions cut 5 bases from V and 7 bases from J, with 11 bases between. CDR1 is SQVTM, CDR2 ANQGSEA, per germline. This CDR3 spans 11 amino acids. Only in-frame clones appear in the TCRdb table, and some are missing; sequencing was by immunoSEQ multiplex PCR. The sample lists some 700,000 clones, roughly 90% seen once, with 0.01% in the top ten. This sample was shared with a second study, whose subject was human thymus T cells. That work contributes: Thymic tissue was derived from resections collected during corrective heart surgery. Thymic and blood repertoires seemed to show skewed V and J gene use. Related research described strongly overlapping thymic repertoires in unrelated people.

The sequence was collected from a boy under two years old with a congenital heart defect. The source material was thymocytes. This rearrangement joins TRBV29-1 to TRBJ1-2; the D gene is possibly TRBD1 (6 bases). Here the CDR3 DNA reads TGCAGCGTTAATACAGGGAGTGGCTACACCTTC. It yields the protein CSVNTGSGYTF.